This TCR beta chain was profiled in a study of control samples from healthy donors and cancer patients (dated by TCRdb to the early 2020s). The CDR3 runs 14 residues from the cysteine to the phenylalanine. CDR3 DNA is the only sequence kept; it has 42 bases, read in frame from the first base. Deletion took 3 bases off V and 6 bases off J, with a span of 12 bases between the germline ends. Taken from the germline V gene, the CDR1 and CDR2 loops are LGHNA and YNFKEQ. Libraries were made using the immunoSEQ multiplex PCR assay. The immuneACCESS repertoire file appears here via TCRdb, limited to in-frame rearrangements. These files lack a portion of the clones; in checked studies, under half of the deficit traces to unresolved V genes, and the cause of the others is not known. The sample profile shows tens of thousands of clones; 65% to 90% of them were found once. The top ten constitute under 14% of the sample.

Concerning this clone itself: Its antigen has not been determined. Per-base qualities were not stored, and no clone one base away is much larger.

What was sequenced was PBMCs. The chain was built from TRBV4-2 and TRBJ2-1; D gene: possibly TRBD2, on 6 matching bases. The receptor's source is a man between 60 and 75 years old with head and neck cancer. The bases are TGTGCCAGCAGCCACGGAGCTAGCGTCAATGAGCAGTTCTTC. Its coded protein is CASSHGASVNEQFF.